A single sample gave rise to the 27 T cell receptor beta chains below, sequenced in a study of blood T cell repertoires in COVID-19. Generated by immunoSEQ multiplex PCR, the TCRdb table keeps only in-frame clones and is missing some. Of over 250,000 clones listed, about four fifths are singletons. Sample: peripheral blood. The receptors come from a woman between 50 and 59 years old who had recovered from COVID-19.

In this sample, this clone turned up once. The V call is TRBV2, the J call TRBJ2-1, with 14 bases matching TRBD2. This CDR3 comprises 16 residues. Trimming at V came to 5 bases and at J to 6 bases, leaving 6 bases not matched to a gene. Germline loops: CDR1 SNHLY, CDR2 FYNNEI. CDR3 DNA: TGTGCCAGCAGTTTAACGACTAGCGGGGGGGCCAATGAGCAGTTCTTC. Residues: CASSLTTSGGANEQFF.

V is TRBV6-2 or TRBV6-3 and J is TRBJ2-7; 11 positions match TRBD2. The ends lost 6 bases at V and 0 bases at J; junction bases unmatched: 7. Germline loops: CDR1 MNHEY, CDR2 SVGEGT. This CDR3 is 16 amino acids long. The CDR3 DNA follows: TGTGCCAGCAGCAAAACCGGGACTAGCGGCTCCTACGAGCAGTACTTC. It codes for CASSKTGTSGSYEQYF.

The CDR3 DNA sequence: TGCGCCAGCAGTCGTACCTTGGGCAGCAGCTCCTACGAGCAGTACTTC. This sequence encodes CASSRTLGSSSYEQYF. The gene calls are TRBV4-3 and TRBJ2-7; D is undetermined. In germline, CDR1 is LGHNA, CDR2 YSLEER. The germline V and J ends were trimmed by 6 bases and 0 bases, with 18 bases remaining between them. The CDR3 consists of 16 residues.

This clone appeared once. V and J are TRBV4-2 and TRBJ2-7; 11 bases fit TRBD2. V shed 1 base and J 4 bases; nucleotides not matched to a gene: 3. Germline assignment: CDR1 LGHNA and CDR2 YNFKEQ. This CDR3 spans 15 amino acids. The CDR3 DNA is TGTGCCAGCAGCCAAGGGTCTAGCGGGAGGTACGAGCAGTACTTC. Translated: CASSQGSSGRYEQYF.

The chain links TRBV7-2 to TRBJ1-1; D remains unclear. Per germline, CDR1 SGHTA and CDR2 FQGNSA. Deletions cut 5 bases from V and 4 bases from J, with 11 bases between. This CDR3 is built from 13 residues. This chain's CDR3 is CASSPRGITEAFF. Here the CDR3 DNA reads TGTGCCAGCAGCCCTCGCGGGATCACTGAAGCTTTCTTT.

The J gene is TRBJ2-1, the V gene TRBV7-3; 7 positions agree with TRBD2. CDR3 length: 17 residues. Germline V gene data show CDR1 as SGHTA and CDR2 as FQGTGA. Germline trimming cut 1 base from V and 9 bases from J; bases unmatched to any gene: 15. The CDR3, as DNA: TGTGCCAGCAGCTTAAGTAGTCTAGCCGGGGGGTTCAGTGAGCAGTTCTTC. It translates to CASSLSSLAGGFSEQFF.

The chain couples TRBV5-1 to TRBJ2-3; 8 nucleotides align to TRBD2. Unmatched junction bases numbered 7, after V lost 4 bases and J lost 6 bases. CDR3 size: 14 residues. Germline-derived CDR1 and CDR2 are SGHRS and YFSETQ. This CDR3 is CASSPSGSFDTQYF. CDR3 DNA sequence: TGCGCCAGCAGCCCCAGCGGGAGTTTTGATACGCAGTATTTT.

This chain uses TRBV5-1 with TRBJ1-1, with D possibly matching TRBD1 (5 bases). Trimming shortened V by 4 bases and J by 11 bases, and 15 bases separated the two germline ends. Germline lookup yields CDR1 SGHRS and CDR2 YFSETQ. The CDR3 contains 12 residues. The CDR3 DNA reads TGCGCCAGCAGCCGGGAGGGGTACGGGGCTTTCTTT. Protein product: CASSREGYGAFF.

This chain connects TRBV4-1 to TRBJ2-5; possible D gene TRBD2, 6 bases. The V gene lost 0 bases and the J gene lost 6 bases, with 17 bases spanning the gap. CDR1 and CDR2 from the germline V gene are MGHRA and YSYEKL. The CDR3 extends over 16 amino acids. In nucleotides, the CDR3 is TGCGCCAGCAGCCAAGAACGGCGGAGGGGCAACAAGACCCAGTACTTC. Encoded protein: CASSQERRRGNKTQYF.

The rearrangement uses TRBV6-2 or TRBV6-3 and TRBJ1-5; a weak D match, TRBD1 (5 bases). The CDR3 loop spans 13 amino acids. Trimming cost V 0 bases and J 8 bases, with 8 bases left between them. From germline, CDR1 is MNHEY and CDR2 SVGEGT. CDR3 nucleotides: TGTGCCAGCAGTTACTCGGGGGGAAAGCCCCAGCATTTT. This codes for CASSYSGGKPQHF.

The chain joins TRBV2 to TRBJ2-2; D is perhaps TRBD2 (6 bases). Looked up from germline, CDR1 is SNHLY and CDR2 is FYNNEI. The CDR3 consists of 18 residues. Trimming removed 3 bases at V and 0 bases at J, with 17 bases between. The chain's CDR3 is CASSDPPGSGPNTGELFF. The CDR3 coding sequence is TGTGCCAGCAGTGATCCTCCCGGTAGCGGACCGAACACCGGGGAGCTGTTTTTT.

The chain combines TRBV18 with TRBJ2-1, with 10 bases aligning to TRBD2. V was clipped by 4 bases and J by 5 bases; unmatched bases: 8. CDR3 length equals 16 residues. Germline CDR1 KGHSH, CDR2 LQKENI. CDR3 loop: CASSLGLAGVDNEQFF. CDR3 DNA: TGTGCCAGCTCACTTGGTCTAGCGGGAGTTGACAATGAGCAGTTCTTC.

This sequence joins TRBV30 and TRBJ1-3; D is unclear. V dropped 4 bases and J dropped 7 bases, with 14 bases sitting between them. Germline-derived CDR1 and CDR2 are GTSNPN and SVGIG (reference sequence). The CDR3 is 13 residues long. The CDR3 DNA sequence: TGTGCCTGGAACGGGGTTTTTCCGAACACCATATATTTT. It translates to CAWNGVFPNTIYF.

V is TRBV27 and J is TRBJ1-6, with a weak D call TRBD1 (6 bases). The ends were cut back, 2 bases at V and 9 bases at J, with 14 bases in the middle. Germline lookup yields CDR1 MNHEY and CDR2 SMNVEV (reference sequence). The CDR3 covers 15 residues. The CDR3 DNA sequence: TGTGCCAGCAGTTTAGGGGCAGGGGTCCCTTCACCCCTCCACTTT. The encoded protein is CASSLGAGVPSPLHF.

The chain joins TRBV6-2 or TRBV6-3 to TRBJ2-7; D perhaps matches TRBD2 (5 bases). V dropped 2 bases and J dropped 2 bases, with 13 bases sitting between them. This CDR3 has 15 residues. Per the germline V gene, CDR1 is MNHEY and CDR2 is SVGEGT. Here the CDR3 DNA reads TGTGCCAGCAGTTACGTGGGGAGACTTACCTACGAGCAGTACTTC. Its protein is CASSYVGRLTYEQYF.

This chain links TRBV11-1 with TRBJ2-6; no firm D call. The CDR3 extends over 15 amino acids. The germline V and J ends were trimmed by 4 bases and 0 bases, with 7 bases remaining between them. Germline V gives CDR1 SGHAT, CDR2 FQDESV (reference sequence). Written as DNA, the CDR3 is TGTGCCAGCAGCTCCGTTAACTCTGGGGCCAACGTCCTGACTTTC. This encodes CASSSVNSGANVLTF.

V and J are TRBV5-1 and TRBJ2-3, with 7 bases fitting TRBD2. Germline loops: CDR1 SGHRS, CDR2 YFSETQ. The CDR3 consists of 17 residues. After removal of 4 bases from V and 1 base from J, the junction contained 12 bases not matched to a gene. The CDR3 loop is CASSPYSLADRTDTQYF. In DNA, the CDR3 is TGCGCCAGCAGCCCTTACTCTCTAGCGGACCGCACAGATACGCAGTATTTT.

V gene TRBV19 combines with J gene TRBJ2-1; tentative D call: TRBD1 (5 bases). Trimming stripped 6 bases from V and 10 bases from J, with 13 bases between. Germline V CDR1 and CDR2: LNHDA, SQIVND (reference sequence). This CDR3 contains 12 residues. In nucleotides, the CDR3 is TGTGCCAGTAGGCAGGGAATTGGAGAGCAGTTCTTC. It specifies CASRQGIGEQFF.

The chain has TRBV5-1 and TRBJ2-5, with 8 bases fitting TRBD2. The CDR3 extends over 13 amino acids. CDR1 SGHRS and CDR2 YFSETQ come from the germline V gene. With V trimmed by 4 bases and J by 5 bases, 4 bases remained unmatched. This CDR3 is CASSRRGGETQYF. The CDR3 coding sequence is TGCGCCAGCAGCCGTCGGGGGGGCGAGACCCAGTACTTC.

The chain has TRBV7-2 and TRBJ1-5; tentatively, D is TRBD1 (5 bases). The V end was cut by 4 bases, the J end by 0 bases, with 13 bases between. The CDR3 totals 16 residues. Germline CDR1 SGHTA, CDR2 FQGNSA. This CDR3 is CASSSQGVFSNQPQHF. The CDR3 nucleotides read TGTGCCAGCAGCTCGCAGGGTGTATTTAGCAATCAGCCCCAGCATTTT.

V and J are TRBV28 and TRBJ2-7; D is unresolved. Germline CDR1 is MDHEN and CDR2 is SYDVKM. The length of the CDR3 is 13 residues. The V end was cut by 6 bases, the J end by 2 bases, with 11 bases between. The CDR3, as DNA: TGTGCCAGCAGCTCACTAAAACCCTACGAGCAGTACTTC. This gives the protein CASSSLKPYEQYF.

The chain has TRBV6-1 and TRBJ1-4, with D possibly being TRBD1 (5 bases). The V end was cut by 3 bases, the J end by 10 bases, with 18 bases between. CDR3 size: 15 residues. Per germline, CDR1 MNHNS and CDR2 SASEGT. The DNA for the CDR3 is TGTGCCAGCAGTGACCGGGCCCTAACAGGTGGAAAACTGTTTTTT. It translates to CASSDRALTGGKLFF.

J is TRBJ2-2 and V is TRBV29-1; 8 positions match TRBD1. Per germline, CDR1 SQVTM and CDR2 ANQGSEA. The CDR3 runs 15 residues. J gave up 7 bases and V 1 base, and 8 bases lay outside the gene matches. The CDR3 coding sequence is TGCAGCGTTGAAGCTGGGACAGGAATCCGCGGGGAGCTGTTTTTT. Its translation: CSVEAGTGIRGELFF.

The genes are TRBV5-4 and TRBJ2-4; the D gene is possibly TRBD1 (6 bases). V was pared by 4 bases and J by 0 bases, with 17 bases between. The CDR3 is made up of 17 amino acids. The germline V gene has CDR1 SGHNT and CDR2 YYREEE (reference sequence). The CDR3 reads CASSAKQGTLAKNIQYF. The CDR3 coding sequence is TGTGCCAGCAGCGCGAAACAGGGAACGTTAGCCAAAAACATTCAGTACTTC.

The chain is built from TRBV19 and TRBJ2-3; 14 nucleotides line up with TRBD2. Germline assignment: CDR1 LNHDA and CDR2 SQIVND (reference sequence). V lost 8 bases and J lost 3; bases outside the gene matches: 4. The CDR3 contains 15 residues. CDR3 sequence (DNA): TGTGCCAGTCGGACTAGCGGGAGGTTGACAGATACGCAGTATTTT. Translating it yields CASRTSGRLTDTQYF.

This clone was recorded only once. The chain employs TRBV9 and TRBJ1-1; 9 bases line up with TRBD1. There are 14 residues in the CDR3. Germline V lookup: CDR1 SGDLS, CDR2 YYNGEE. Germline trimming cut 2 bases from V and 7 bases from J; bases unmatched to any gene: 6. CDR3 nucleotides: TGTGCCAGCAGCGTTACAGGGGGCTCGGATGAAGCTTTCTTT. Translation gives CASSVTGGSDEAFF. Full variable domain (rest looked up from reference TRBV9 and TRBJ1-1): DSGVTQTPKHLITATGQRVTLRCSPRSGDLSVYWYQQSLDQGLQFLIQYYNGEERAKGNILERFSAQQFPDLHSELNLSSLELGDSALYFCASSVTGGSDEAFFGQGTRLTVV.

The CDR3 sequence is CASSPTGDGGYTF. DNA of the CDR3: TGTGCCAGCAGTCCGACAGGGGATGGTGGCTACACCTTC. The rearrangement links TRBV5-5 to TRBJ1-2, with 8 positions matching TRBD1. Germline-derived CDR1 and CDR2 are SGHKS and YYEKEE (reference sequence). The V and J ends lost 5 bases and 7 bases, in that order; junction bases with no gene match: 7. The CDR3 runs 13 residues.